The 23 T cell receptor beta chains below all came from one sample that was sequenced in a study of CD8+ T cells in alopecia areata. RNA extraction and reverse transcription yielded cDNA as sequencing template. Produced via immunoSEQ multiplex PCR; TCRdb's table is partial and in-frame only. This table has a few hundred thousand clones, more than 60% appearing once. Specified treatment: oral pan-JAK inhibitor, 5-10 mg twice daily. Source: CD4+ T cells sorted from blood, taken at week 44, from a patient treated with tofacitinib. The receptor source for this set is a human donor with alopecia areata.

CDR3 in DNA: TGTGCCAGCAGCTTAGACCGTGCGATTAATGAAAAACTGTTTTTT. This encodes CASSLDRAINEKLFF. The V call is TRBV7-2, the J call TRBJ1-4, with D uncertain. V was shortened by 1 base and J by 4 bases, with 10 bases between the two germline ends. The CDR3 runs to 15 residues. The germline gives CDR1 SGHTA, CDR2 FQGNSA.

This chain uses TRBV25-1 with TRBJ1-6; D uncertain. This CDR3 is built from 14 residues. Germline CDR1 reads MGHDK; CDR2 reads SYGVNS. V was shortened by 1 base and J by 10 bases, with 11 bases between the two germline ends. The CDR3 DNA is TGTGCCAGCAGTGAATGGACGGGGAACTCACCCCTCCACTTT. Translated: CASSEWTGNSPLHF.

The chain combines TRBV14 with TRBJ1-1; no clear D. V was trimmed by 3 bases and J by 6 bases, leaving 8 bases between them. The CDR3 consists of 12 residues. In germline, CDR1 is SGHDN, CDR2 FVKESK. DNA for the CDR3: TGTGCCAGCAGCCATGGTGGGGCTGAAGCTTTCTTT. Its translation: CASSHGGAEAFF. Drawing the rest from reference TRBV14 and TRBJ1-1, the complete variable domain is EAGVTQFPSHSVIEKGQTVTLRCDPISGHDNLYWYRRVMGKEIKFLLHFVKESKQDESGMPNNRFLAERTGGTYSTLKVQPAELEDSGVYFCASSHGGAEAFFGQGTRLTVV.

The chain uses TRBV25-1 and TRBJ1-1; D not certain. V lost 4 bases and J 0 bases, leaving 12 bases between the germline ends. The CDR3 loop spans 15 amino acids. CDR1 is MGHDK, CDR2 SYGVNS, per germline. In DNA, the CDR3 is TGTGCCAGCAGTGGAAGAGGTCAGTTGAACACTGAAGCTTTCTTT. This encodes CASSGRGQLNTEAFF. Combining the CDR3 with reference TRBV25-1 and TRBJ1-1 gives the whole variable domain EADIYQTPRYLVIGTGKKITLECSQTMGHDKMYWYQQDPGMELHLIHYSYGVNSTEKGDLSSESTVSRIRTEHFPLTLESARPSHTSQYLCASSGRGQLNTEAFFGQGTRLTVV.

DNA of the CDR3: TGCGCCAGCAGCTTGGGGTCGGGGAATCAGCCCCAGCATTTT. Encoded protein: CASSLGSGNQPQHF. The rearrangement joins TRBV5-1 to TRBJ1-5, with D hard to call. The CDR3 covers 14 residues. V lost 0 bases, J lost 4 bases, and 8 bases lay in between. Germline V gene data show CDR1 as SGHRS and CDR2 as YFSETQ.

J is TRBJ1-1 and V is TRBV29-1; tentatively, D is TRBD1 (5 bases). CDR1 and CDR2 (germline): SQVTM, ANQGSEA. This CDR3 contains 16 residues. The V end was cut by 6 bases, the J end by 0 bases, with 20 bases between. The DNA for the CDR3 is TGCAGCGTAGCTGACTCAGGATGGGGCATGAACACTGAAGCTTTCTTT. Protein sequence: CSVADSGWGMNTEAFF.

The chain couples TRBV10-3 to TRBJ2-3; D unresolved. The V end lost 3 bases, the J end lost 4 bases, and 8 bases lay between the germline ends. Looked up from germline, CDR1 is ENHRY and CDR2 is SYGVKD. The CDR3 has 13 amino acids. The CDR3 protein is CAISERAPDTQYF. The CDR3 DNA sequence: TGTGCCATCAGTGAAAGGGCACCAGATACGCAGTATTTT.

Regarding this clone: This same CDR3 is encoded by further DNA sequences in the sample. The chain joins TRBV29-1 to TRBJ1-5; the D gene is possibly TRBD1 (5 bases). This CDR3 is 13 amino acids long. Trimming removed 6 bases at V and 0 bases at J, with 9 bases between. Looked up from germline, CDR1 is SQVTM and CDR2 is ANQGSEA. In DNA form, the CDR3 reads TGCAGCGTACAGGAAAATAGCAATCAGCCCCAGCATTTT. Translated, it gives CSVQENSNQPQHF.

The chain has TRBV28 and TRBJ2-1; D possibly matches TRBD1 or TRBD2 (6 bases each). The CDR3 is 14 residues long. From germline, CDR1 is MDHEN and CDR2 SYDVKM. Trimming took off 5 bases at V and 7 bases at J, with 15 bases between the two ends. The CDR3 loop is CASSVLRGQNEQFF. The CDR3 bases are TGTGCCAGCAGTGTTCTTCGGGGGCAAAATGAGCAGTTCTTC.

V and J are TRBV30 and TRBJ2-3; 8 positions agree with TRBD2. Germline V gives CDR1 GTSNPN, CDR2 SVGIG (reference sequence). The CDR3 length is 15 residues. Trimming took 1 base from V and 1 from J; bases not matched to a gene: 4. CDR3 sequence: CAWSGASGRTDTQYF. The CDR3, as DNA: TGTGCCTGGAGTGGGGCTAGCGGGCGCACAGATACGCAGTATTTT.

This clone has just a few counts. The CDR3 protein is CASTSHDTQYF. The CDR3 nucleotides read TGTGCCAGCACCAGCCATGATACGCAGTATTTT. The chain joins TRBV6-1 to TRBJ2-3, with D unclear. This CDR3 is 11 amino acids long. The V gene's germline CDR1 is MNHNS and CDR2 SASEGT. The V and J ends lost 7 bases and 6 bases respectively, with 8 bases between them.

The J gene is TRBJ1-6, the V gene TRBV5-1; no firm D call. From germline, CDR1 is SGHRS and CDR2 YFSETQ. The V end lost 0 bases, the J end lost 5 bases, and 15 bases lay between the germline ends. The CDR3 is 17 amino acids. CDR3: CASSLVEGSRDNSPLHF. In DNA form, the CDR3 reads TGCGCCAGCAGCTTGGTGGAGGGATCTCGAGATAATTCACCCCTCCACTTT.

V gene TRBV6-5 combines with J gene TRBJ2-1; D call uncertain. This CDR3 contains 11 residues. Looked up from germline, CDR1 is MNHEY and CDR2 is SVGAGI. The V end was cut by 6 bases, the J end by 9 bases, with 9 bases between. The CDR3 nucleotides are TGTGCCAGCAGGACCCCCGCTGAGCAGTTCTTC. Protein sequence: CASRTPAEQFF.

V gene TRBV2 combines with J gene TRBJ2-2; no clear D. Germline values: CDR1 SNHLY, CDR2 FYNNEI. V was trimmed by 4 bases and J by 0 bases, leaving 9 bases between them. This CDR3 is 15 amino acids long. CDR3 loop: CASSGQPTNTGELFF. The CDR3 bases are TGTGCCAGCAGTGGGCAGCCCACGAACACCGGGGAGCTGTTTTTT.

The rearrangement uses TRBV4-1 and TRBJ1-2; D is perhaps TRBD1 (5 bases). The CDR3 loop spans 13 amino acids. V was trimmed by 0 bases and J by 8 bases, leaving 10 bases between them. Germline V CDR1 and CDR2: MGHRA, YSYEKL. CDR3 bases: TGCGCCAGCAGCCAAGATCCAGGGACGGGCTACACCTTC. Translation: CASSQDPGTGYTF.

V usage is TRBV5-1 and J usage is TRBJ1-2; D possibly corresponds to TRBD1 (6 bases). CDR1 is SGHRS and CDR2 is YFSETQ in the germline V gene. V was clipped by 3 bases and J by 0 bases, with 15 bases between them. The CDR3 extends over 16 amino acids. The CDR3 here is CASSSDDRTANYGYTF. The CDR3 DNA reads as TGCGCCAGCAGCTCGGACGACAGGACAGCTAACTATGGCTACACCTTC.

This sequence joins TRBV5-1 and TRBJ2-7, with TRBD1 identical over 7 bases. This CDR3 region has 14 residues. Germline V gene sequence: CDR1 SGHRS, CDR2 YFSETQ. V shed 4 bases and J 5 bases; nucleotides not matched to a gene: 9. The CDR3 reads CASSPFAQGNEQYF. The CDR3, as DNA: TGCGCCAGCAGCCCCTTCGCACAGGGGAACGAGCAGTACTTC.

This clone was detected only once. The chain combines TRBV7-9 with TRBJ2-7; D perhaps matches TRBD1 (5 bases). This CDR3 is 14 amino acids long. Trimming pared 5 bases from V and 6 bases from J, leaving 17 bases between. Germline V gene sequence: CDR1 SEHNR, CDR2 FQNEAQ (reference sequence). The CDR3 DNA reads TGTGCCAGCAGCAGCACGTGGGGCGCTGGCGAGCAGTACTTC. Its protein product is CASSSTWGAGEQYF. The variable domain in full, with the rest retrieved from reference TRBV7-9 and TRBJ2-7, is DTGVSQNPRHKITKRGQNVTFRCDPISEHNRLYWYRQTLGQGPEFLTYFQNEAQLEKSRLLSDRFSAERPKGSFSTLEIQRTEQGDSAMYLCASSSTWGAGEQYFGPGTRLTVT.

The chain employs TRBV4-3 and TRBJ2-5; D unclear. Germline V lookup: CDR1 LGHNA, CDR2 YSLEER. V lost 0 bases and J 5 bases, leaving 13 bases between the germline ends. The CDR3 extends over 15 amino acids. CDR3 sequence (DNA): TGCGCCAGCAGCCAAGAGGGCCGAGATTGGGAGACCCAGTACTTC. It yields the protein CASSQEGRDWETQYF.

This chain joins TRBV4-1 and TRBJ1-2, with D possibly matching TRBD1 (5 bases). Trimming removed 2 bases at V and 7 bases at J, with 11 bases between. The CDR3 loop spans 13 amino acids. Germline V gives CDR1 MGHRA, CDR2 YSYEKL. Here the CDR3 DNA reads TGCGCCAGCAGCCAATCAGGGTATTCTGGCTACACCTTC. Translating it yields CASSQSGYSGYTF.

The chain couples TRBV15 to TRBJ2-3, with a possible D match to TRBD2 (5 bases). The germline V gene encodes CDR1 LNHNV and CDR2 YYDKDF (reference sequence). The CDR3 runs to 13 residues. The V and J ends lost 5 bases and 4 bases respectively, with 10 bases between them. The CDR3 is CATSPQLADTQYF. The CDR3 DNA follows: TGTGCCACCAGCCCCCAACTAGCAGATACGCAGTATTTT.

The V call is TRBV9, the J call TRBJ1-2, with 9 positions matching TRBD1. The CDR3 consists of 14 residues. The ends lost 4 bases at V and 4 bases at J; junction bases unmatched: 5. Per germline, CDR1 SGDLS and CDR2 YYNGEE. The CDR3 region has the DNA TGTGCCAGCAGCCCCGGGGACAGGGCCTATGGCTACACCTTC. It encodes CASSPGDRAYGYTF.

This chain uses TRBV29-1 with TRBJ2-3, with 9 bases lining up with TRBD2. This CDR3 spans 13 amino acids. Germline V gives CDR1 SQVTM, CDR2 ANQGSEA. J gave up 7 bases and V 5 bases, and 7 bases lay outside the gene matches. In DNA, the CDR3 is TGCAGCGTTTTGGTTAGCGGGGGATATACGCAGTATTTT. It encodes CSVLVSGGYTQYF.